This TCR beta chain was identified in a study of PD-L1 blockade in urothelial cancer. Libraries were prepared by immunoSEQ multiplex PCR; TCRdb keeps only in-frame clonotypes and omits some of them. The repertoire consists of tens of thousands of clones, with approximately 83% occurring once and the leading ten covering about 16%. V lost 4 bases, J lost 7 bases, and 8 bases stayed unmatched. CDR3 length equals 14 residues. Germline CDR1 reads SGHTA; CDR2 reads FQGNSA. The time point is: pretreatment peripheral blood. The chain carries TRBV7-2 and TRBJ1-1, with 8 bases that match TRBD1. This TCR came from a man aged 60 to 69 with urothelial cancer. The sequenced sample was PBMCs, obtained around atezolizumab (anti-PD-L1) treatment. CDR3 bases: TGTGCCAGCAGCTCAAGGGGACAGGCCAATGAAGCTTTCTTT. The encoded protein is CASSSRGQANEAFF.